These T cell receptor beta chains were read from a single sample in a study of beta chain features in type 1 diabetes. Produced via immunoSEQ multiplex PCR; TCRdb's table is partial and in-frame only. Here the sample spans 140,000 to 150,000 clones, about 12% being singletons. The source material was central memory CD4+ T cells from blood. These receptors were taken from a man between 18 and 35 years old with type 1 diabetes. The CDR3 runs from the conserved cysteine through the conserved F or W. The order of the fields is D gene, J gene, V gene, clone size, CDR3 DNA, CDR3 protein. D genes are given only for firm matches. Some rows mark clone size as missing; the rest say once, few, many or name a class of expanded clone.

d_gene: .; j_gene: TRBJ2-1; v_gene: TRBV19; abundance: few; CDR3nt: TGTGCCAGTAGTATGACCGGAGATGAGCAGTTCTTC; CDR3aa: CASSMTGDEQFF
d_gene: .; j_gene: TRBJ1-4; v_gene: TRBV28; abundance: few; CDR3nt: TGTGCCAGCATGACGGACACTAATGAAAAACTGTTTTTT; CDR3aa: CASMTDTNEKLFF
d_gene: .; j_gene: TRBJ1-1; v_gene: TRBV5-1; abundance: .; CDR3nt: TGCGCCAGCAGCTTGTCGCCCGCCCGGGATAGGGGTTTAGGGGCTTTCTTT; CDR3aa: CASSLSPARDRGLGAFF
d_gene: TRBD1; j_gene: TRBJ2-7; v_gene: TRBV10-3; abundance: .; CDR3nt: TGTGCCATCAGTGAGGGTGTGGGGACAGGGGACGAGCAGTACTTC; CDR3aa: CAISEGVGTGDEQYF
d_gene: .; j_gene: TRBJ1-2; v_gene: TRBV2; abundance: few; CDR3nt: TGTGCCAGCAGCGCAGGGGTCGACTATGGCTACACCTTC; CDR3aa: CASSAGVDYGYTF
d_gene: .; j_gene: TRBJ1-3; v_gene: TRBV30; abundance: .; CDR3nt: TGTGCCTGGAGTATTGGGTACAGGGACGGAAACACCATATATTTT; CDR3aa: CAWSIGYRDGNTIYF
d_gene: .; j_gene: TRBJ2-1; v_gene: TRBV25-1; abundance: .; CDR3nt: TGTGCCAGCAGTGACAGCAACAATGAGCAGTTCTTC; CDR3aa: CASSDSNNEQFF
d_gene: TRBD1; j_gene: TRBJ1-1; v_gene: TRBV29-1; abundance: many; CDR3nt: TGCAGCGTTGAAGGGCGGACAGGAGCGAACACTGAAGCTTTCTTT; CDR3aa: CSVEGRTGANTEAFF
d_gene: .; j_gene: TRBJ2-7; v_gene: TRBV6-6; abundance: .; CDR3nt: TGTGCCAGCAGTCGACAGACCTACGAGCAGTACTTC; CDR3aa: CASSRQTYEQYF
d_gene: .; j_gene: TRBJ1-2; v_gene: TRBV28; abundance: few; CDR3nt: TGTGCCAGCAGTTTGAGGGGCCCCTACTATGGCTACACCTTC; CDR3aa: CASSLRGPYYGYTF
d_gene: .; j_gene: TRBJ1-3; v_gene: TRBV29-1; abundance: .; CDR3nt: TGCAGCGTAGGTACAGGTGACACCATATATTTT; CDR3aa: CSVGTGDTIYF
d_gene: TRBD2; j_gene: TRBJ2-1; v_gene: TRBV7-3; abundance: .; CDR3nt: TGTGCCAGCAGCTCCTCCGGGGGGAGGTACAATGAGCAGTTCTTC; CDR3aa: CASSSSGGRYNEQFF
d_gene: .; j_gene: TRBJ1-1; v_gene: TRBV11-2; abundance: few; CDR3nt: TGTGCCAGCAGCAGGCAGCTAAACACTGAAGCTTTCTTT; CDR3aa: CASSRQLNTEAFF
d_gene: .; j_gene: TRBJ1-3; v_gene: TRBV13; abundance: .; CDR3nt: TGTGCCAGCAGCTCGGGACCCTCATACGGAAACACCATATATTTT; CDR3aa: CASSSGPSYGNTIYF
d_gene: .; j_gene: TRBJ1-5; v_gene: TRBV20-1; abundance: .; CDR3nt: TGCAGTGCTGGCGAGCAGCCCCAGCATTTT; CDR3aa: CSAGEQPQHF
d_gene: TRBD1; j_gene: TRBJ2-7; v_gene: TRBV6-5; abundance: .; CDR3nt: TGTGCCAGCAGTCCTTCGACAGGGGGCTTCGACGAGCAGTACTTC; CDR3aa: CASSPSTGGFDEQYF
d_gene: .; j_gene: TRBJ1-2; v_gene: TRBV2; abundance: .; CDR3nt: TGTGCCAGCAGTGAACAGGGAGGTGGCTACACCTTC; CDR3aa: CASSEQGGGYTF
d_gene: TRBD1; j_gene: TRBJ2-3; v_gene: TRBV10-1; abundance: few; CDR3nt: TGCGCCAGCGGGGGACAGGGATCGTTGGATACGCAGTATTTT; CDR3aa: CASGGQGSLDTQYF
d_gene: TRBD1; j_gene: TRBJ2-5; v_gene: TRBV7-9; abundance: .; CDR3nt: TGTGCCAGCAGCGACAGGGGTGGGGAGACCCAGTACTTC; CDR3aa: CASSDRGGETQYF
d_gene: .; j_gene: TRBJ1-6; v_gene: TRBV14; abundance: .; CDR3nt: TGTGCCAGCAGCCCAATGCCTGGACAGCCGAGCTCCTATAATTCACCCCTCCACTTT; CDR3aa: CASSPMPGQPSSYNSPLHF
d_gene: .; j_gene: TRBJ2-7; v_gene: TRBV10-3; abundance: many; CDR3nt: TGTGCCACTCAGGGAAGGCTTGCCTACGAGCAGTACTTC; CDR3aa: CATQGRLAYEQYF
d_gene: TRBD1; j_gene: TRBJ2-1; v_gene: TRBV2; abundance: .; CDR3nt: TGTGCCAGCAGTGAATCGGGGACAGGCGGTGCTCGGTTCTTC; CDR3aa: CASSESGTGGARFF
d_gene: .; j_gene: TRBJ1-1; v_gene: TRBV14; abundance: medium-sized; CDR3nt: TGTGCCAGCAGCCAAGTCTCCGGAAGGGGGGCTGAAGCTTTCTTT; CDR3aa: CASSQVSGRGAEAFF
d_gene: .; j_gene: TRBJ1-2; v_gene: TRBV7-9; abundance: .; CDR3nt: TGTGCCAGCAGCTTTGGAGGGGCGAACACCTTC; CDR3aa: CASSFGGANTF
d_gene: .; j_gene: TRBJ2-1; v_gene: TRBV18; abundance: many; CDR3nt: TGTGCCAGCTCTCGGAACGGGGGGCGTAATACCTACAATGAGCAGTTCTTC; CDR3aa: CASSRNGGRNTYNEQFF
d_gene: TRBD2; j_gene: TRBJ2-1; v_gene: TRBV19; abundance: few; CDR3nt: TGTGCCAGTCAGTTAGCGGGGGGCTACAATGAGCAGTTCTTC; CDR3aa: CASQLAGGYNEQFF
d_gene: .; j_gene: TRBJ2-3; v_gene: TRBV2; abundance: .; CDR3nt: TGTGCCAGCAGTGGCGGGGCTGGGGCAGATACGCAGTATTTT; CDR3aa: CASSGGAGADTQYF
d_gene: .; j_gene: TRBJ2-1; v_gene: TRBV25-1; abundance: few; CDR3nt: TGTGCCAGCAAAGGAGGGTACGCCGAGCAGTTCTTC; CDR3aa: CASKGGYAEQFF
d_gene: TRBD1; j_gene: TRBJ2-3; v_gene: TRBV4-1; abundance: many; CDR3nt: TGCGCCAGCAGCCAATCGTCGACAGGGGAGGCAGATACGCAGTATTTT; CDR3aa: CASSQSSTGEADTQYF